This TCR beta chain originates from a study of T cell repertoires in cytomegalovirus infection. Across the study: In the study, CMV epitopes included recently identified HLA-C-restricted and well-studied HLA-B-restricted ones. Overall study results and limits: Clonotype analysis showed dominance of the ex vivo response by HLA-C-restricted CMV-specific TCR beta clonotypes. The study identified carriers of CMV plus the relevant HLA from cumulative public TCR beta family frequency.

TCRdb used MiXCR to reprocess the reads, holding one entry per CDR3 protein. The sample lists 450,000 to 600,000 distinct CDR3 sequences; around 35% were seen once. On this clonotype: The antigen is undetermined.

The clonotype was recovered from a human donor in good health (CMV status not recorded). Some clones in this sample may be carry-over from other donors' samples. The input for sequencing was cultured PBMCs, taken from culture after CMV antigen stimulation.

This CDR3 reads CASSASGLAATDTQYF. The CDR3 DNA is TGCGCCAGCAGCGCATCGGGGCTAGCGGCCACAGATACGCAGTATTTT. This rearrangement joins TRBV4-3 to TRBJ2-3; the match to TRBD2 covers 7 bases. The V segment lost 5 bases and the J segment 2 bases; nucleotides outside the gene matches: 10. Germline V gives CDR1 LGHNA, CDR2 YSLEER. This CDR3 has 16 amino acids.